The present entry profiles one TCR beta chain with its context. What it recognizes is unknown. The CDR3 loop spans 14 amino acids. Germline trimming cut 5 bases from V and 6 bases from J; bases unmatched to any gene: 9. Germline V lookup: CDR1 LNHDA, CDR2 SQIVND (reference sequence). The data were obtained in a study of chemoradiotherapy in HPV16-positive cancers. Over chemoradiotherapy, repertoires were sampled more than once. General observations from the study: The functional HPV-specific definition rests on just two HPV16-positive patients. Candidate HPV-specific clones and E7-related TCR motifs grew in tumor during treatment. For HPV16-positive patients, expanding HPV-responsive T cells associated with longer recurrence-free survival.

The data were produced by immunoSEQ multiplex PCR, yet TCRdb's version contains in-frame clones alone and is incomplete. The sample lists 30,000 to 45,000 clones, around 77% occurring once. The sequencing here drew on blood, taken from a patient who underwent chemoradiotherapy. The J gene is TRBJ2-7, the V gene TRBV19; 8 bases match TRBD2. The clonotype comes from a human donor with HPV-associated anogenital cancer. CDR3 protein: CASSLAGRYVEQYF. The CDR3 DNA reads TGTGCCAGTAGTTTAGCGGGGAGATACGTCGAGCAGTACTTC.